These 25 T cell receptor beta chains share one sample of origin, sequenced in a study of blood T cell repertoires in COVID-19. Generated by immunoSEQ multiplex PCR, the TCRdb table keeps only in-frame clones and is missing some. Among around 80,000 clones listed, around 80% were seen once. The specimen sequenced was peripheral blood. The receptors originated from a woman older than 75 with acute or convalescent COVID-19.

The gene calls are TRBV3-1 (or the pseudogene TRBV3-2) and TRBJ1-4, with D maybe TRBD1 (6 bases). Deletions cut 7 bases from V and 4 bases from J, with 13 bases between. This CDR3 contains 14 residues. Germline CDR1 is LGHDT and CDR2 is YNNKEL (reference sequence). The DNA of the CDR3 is TGTGCCAGCACCCAGGACAGAAGTAATGAAAAACTGTTTTTT. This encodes CASTQDRSNEKLFF.

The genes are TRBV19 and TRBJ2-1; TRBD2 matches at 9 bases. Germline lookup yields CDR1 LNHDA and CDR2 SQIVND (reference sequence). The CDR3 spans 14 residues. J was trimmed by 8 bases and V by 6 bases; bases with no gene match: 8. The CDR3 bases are TGTGCCAGTAGGCGGATGATAGCGGGAGATGAGCAGTTCTTC. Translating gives CASRRMIAGDEQFF.

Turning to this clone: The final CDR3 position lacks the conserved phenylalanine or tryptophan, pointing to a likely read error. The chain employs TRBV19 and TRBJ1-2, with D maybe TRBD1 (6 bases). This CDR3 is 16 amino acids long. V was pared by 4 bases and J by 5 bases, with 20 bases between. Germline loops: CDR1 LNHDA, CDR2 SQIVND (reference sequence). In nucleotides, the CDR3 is TGTGCCAGTAGTAGAGCGGACTCGGGACAATTATATGGCTACACCCTC. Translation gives CASSRADSGQLYGYTL.

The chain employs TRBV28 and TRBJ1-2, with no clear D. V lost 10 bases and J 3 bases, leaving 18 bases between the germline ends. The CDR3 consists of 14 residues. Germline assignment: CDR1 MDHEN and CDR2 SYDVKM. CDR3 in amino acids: CATLAVEQYYGYTF. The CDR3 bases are TGTGCCACCCTAGCGGTCGAACAGTACTATGGCTACACCTTC.

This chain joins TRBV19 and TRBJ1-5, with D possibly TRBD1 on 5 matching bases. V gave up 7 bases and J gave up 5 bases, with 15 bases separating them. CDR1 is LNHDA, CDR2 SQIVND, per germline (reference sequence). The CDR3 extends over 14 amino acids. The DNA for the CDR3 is TGTGCCAGTACGGACATTGATCGTGATCAGCCCCAGCATTTT. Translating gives CASTDIDRDQPQHF.

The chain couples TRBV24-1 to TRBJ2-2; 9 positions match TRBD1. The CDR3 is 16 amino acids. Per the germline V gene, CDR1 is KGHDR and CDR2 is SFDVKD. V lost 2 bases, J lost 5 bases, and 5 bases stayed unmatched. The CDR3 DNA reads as TGTGCCACCAGTGATTCGGGACAGGGAGAAACCGGGGAGCTGTTTTTT. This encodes CATSDSGQGETGELFF.

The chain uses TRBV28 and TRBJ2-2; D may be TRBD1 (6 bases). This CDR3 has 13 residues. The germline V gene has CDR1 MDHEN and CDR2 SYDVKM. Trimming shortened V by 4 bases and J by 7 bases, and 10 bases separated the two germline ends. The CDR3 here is CASSSGQLGELFF. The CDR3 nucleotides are TGTGCCAGCAGTTCCGGACAGCTCGGGGAGCTGTTTTTT.

The CDR3 DNA is TGTGCCAGCAGCTTAAGGGGGACAGGGCATAATTCACCCCTCCACTTT. Its protein is CASSLRGTGHNSPLHF. V and J are TRBV7-2 and TRBJ1-6; 9 bases line up with TRBD1. The V gene's germline CDR1 is SGHTA and CDR2 FQGNSA. V gave up 2 bases and J gave up 5 bases; unmatched junction bases: 4. The CDR3 is 16 residues long.

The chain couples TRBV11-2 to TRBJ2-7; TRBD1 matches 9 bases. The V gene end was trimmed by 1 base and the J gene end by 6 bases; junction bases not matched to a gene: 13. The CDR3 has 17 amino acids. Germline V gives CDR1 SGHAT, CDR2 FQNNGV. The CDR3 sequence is CASSLGASGTGFSEQYF. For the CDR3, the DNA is TGTGCCAGCAGCTTAGGGGCGTCGGGGACAGGGTTCTCCGAGCAGTACTTC.

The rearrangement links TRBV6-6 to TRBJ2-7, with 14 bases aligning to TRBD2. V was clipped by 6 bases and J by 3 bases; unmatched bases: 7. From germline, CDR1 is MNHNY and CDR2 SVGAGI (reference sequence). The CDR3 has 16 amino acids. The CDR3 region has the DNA TGTGCCAGCAGACCGACCGGGACTAGCGGGAGCTACGAGCAGTACTTC. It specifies CASRPTGTSGSYEQYF.

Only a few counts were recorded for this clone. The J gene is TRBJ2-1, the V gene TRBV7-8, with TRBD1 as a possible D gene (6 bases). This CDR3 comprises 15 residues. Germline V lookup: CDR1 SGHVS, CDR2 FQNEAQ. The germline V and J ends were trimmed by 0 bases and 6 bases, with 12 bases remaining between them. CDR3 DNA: TGTGCCAGCAGCTTAGCCCAACAGGGATTCAATGAGCAGTTCTTC. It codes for CASSLAQQGFNEQFF.

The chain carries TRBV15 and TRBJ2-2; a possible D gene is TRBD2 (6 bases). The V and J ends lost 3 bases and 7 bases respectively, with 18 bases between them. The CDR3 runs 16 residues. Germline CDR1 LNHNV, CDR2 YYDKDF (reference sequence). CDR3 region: CATSRGEVAAGGELFF. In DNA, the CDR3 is TGTGCCACCAGCAGGGGGGAGGTAGCGGCGGGCGGGGAGCTGTTTTTT.

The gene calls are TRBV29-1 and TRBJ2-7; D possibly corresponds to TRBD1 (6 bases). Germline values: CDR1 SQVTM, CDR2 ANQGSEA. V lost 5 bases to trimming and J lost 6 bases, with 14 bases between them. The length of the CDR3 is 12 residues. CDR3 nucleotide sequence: TGCAGCGTTTCCATACAGGGTGGCGAGCAGTACTTC. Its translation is CSVSIQGGEQYF.

The CDR3 region has the DNA TGTGCCAGCAGTTTATGGTGGCAGGGTGAGGCTCAGCCCCAGCATTTT. Amino acid sequence: CASSLWWQGEAQPQHF. V gene TRBV27 combines with J gene TRBJ1-5; a possible D gene is TRBD1 (5 bases). Germline CDR1 MNHEY, CDR2 SMNVEV (reference sequence). The CDR3 length is 16 residues. Trimming cost V 1 base and J 6 bases, with 16 bases left between them.

The CDR3 region has the DNA TGTGCCAGCAGCTCCCGGGGGATGGATGAAAAACTGTTTTTT. Its translation is CASSSRGMDEKLFF. The chain combines TRBV7-8 with TRBJ1-4; D might be TRBD1 (5 bases). V lost 4 bases, J lost 6 bases, and 12 bases lay in between. The CDR3 extends over 14 amino acids. From germline, CDR1 is SGHVS and CDR2 FQNEAQ.

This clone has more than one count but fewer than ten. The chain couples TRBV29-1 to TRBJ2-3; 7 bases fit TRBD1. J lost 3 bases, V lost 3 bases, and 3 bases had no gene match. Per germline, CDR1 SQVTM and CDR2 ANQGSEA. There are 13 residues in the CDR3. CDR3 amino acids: CSVEARGTDTQYF. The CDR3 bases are TGCAGCGTTGAGGCCAGGGGGACAGATACGCAGTATTTT.

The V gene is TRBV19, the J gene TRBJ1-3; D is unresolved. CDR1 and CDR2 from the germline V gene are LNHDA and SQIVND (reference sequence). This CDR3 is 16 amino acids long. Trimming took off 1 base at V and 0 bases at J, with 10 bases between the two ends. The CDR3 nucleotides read TGTGCCAGTAGTATAGCTGGACTGAGCTCTGGAAACACCATATATTTT. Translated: CASSIAGLSSGNTIYF.

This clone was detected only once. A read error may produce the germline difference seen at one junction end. In nucleotides, the CDR3 is TGTGCCAGCAGTTTAAGGGCGGACACGCCGTATTTT. This gives the protein CASSLRADTPYF. V and J are TRBV12-3 or TRBV12-4 and TRBJ2-3; the D gene is possibly TRBD1 (5 bases). There are 12 residues in the CDR3.

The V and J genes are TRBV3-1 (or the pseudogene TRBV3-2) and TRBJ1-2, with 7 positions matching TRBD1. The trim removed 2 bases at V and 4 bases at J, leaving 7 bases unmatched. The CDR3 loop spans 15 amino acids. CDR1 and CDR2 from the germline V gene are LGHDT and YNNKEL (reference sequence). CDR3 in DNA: TGTGCCAGCAGCCAATCGGACAGGCCGATCTATGGCTACACCTTC. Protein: CASSQSDRPIYGYTF.

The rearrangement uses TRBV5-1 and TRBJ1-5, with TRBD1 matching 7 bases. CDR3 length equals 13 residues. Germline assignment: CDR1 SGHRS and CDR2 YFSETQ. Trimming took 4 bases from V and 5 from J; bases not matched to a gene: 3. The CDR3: CASSPDRDQPQHF. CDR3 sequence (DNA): TGCGCCAGCAGCCCAGACAGGGATCAGCCCCAGCATTTT.

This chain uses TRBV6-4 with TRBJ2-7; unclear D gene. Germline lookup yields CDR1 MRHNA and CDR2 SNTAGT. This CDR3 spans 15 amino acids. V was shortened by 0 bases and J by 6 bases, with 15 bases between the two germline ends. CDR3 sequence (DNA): TGTGCCAGCAGTGACTCGTGCACTATACCTGTCGAGCAGTACTTC. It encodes CASSDSCTIPVEQYF.

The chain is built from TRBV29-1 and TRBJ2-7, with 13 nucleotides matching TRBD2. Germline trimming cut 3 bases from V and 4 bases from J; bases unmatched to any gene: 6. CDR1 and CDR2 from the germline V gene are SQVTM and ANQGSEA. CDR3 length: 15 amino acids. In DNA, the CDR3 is TGCAGCGTTGATACCAGGACTAGCGGGAGTTACGAGCAGTACTTC. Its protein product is CSVDTRTSGSYEQYF.

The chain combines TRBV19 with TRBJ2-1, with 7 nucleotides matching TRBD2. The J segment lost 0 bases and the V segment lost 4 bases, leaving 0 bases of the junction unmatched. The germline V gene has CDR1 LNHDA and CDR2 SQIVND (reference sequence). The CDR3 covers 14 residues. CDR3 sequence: CASSSGSSYNEQFF. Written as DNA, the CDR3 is TGTGCCAGTAGTAGCGGGAGCTCCTACAATGAGCAGTTCTTC. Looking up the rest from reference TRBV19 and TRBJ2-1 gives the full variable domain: DGGITQSPKYLFRKEGQNVTLSCEQNLNHDAMYWYRQDPGQGLRLIYYSQIVNDFQKGDIAEGYSVSREKKESFPLTVTSAQKNPTAFYLCASSSGSSYNEQFFGPGTRLTVL.

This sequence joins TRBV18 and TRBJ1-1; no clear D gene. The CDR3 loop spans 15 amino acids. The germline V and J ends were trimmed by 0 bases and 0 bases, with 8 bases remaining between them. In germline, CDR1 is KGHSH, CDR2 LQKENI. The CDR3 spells CASSPPERMNTEAFF. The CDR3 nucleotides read TGTGCCAGCTCACCACCGGAGAGGATGAACACTGAAGCTTTCTTT.

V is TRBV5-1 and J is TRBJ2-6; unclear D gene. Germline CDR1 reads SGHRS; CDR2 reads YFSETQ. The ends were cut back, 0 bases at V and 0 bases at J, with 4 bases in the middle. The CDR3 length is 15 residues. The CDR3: CASSLGNSGANVLTF. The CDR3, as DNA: TGCGCCAGCAGCTTGGGTAACTCTGGGGCCAACGTCCTGACTTTC.